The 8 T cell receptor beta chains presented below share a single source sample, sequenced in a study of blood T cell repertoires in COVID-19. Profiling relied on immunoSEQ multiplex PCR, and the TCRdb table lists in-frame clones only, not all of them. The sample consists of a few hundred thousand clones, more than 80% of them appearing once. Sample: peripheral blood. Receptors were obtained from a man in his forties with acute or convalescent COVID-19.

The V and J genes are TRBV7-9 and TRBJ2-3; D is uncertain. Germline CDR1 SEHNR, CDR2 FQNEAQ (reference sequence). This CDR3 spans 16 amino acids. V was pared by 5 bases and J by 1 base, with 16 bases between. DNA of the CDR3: TGTGCCAGCAGCCCGCTGCTACGGGTTGGCACAGATACGCAGTATTTT. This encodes CASSPLLRVGTDTQYF.

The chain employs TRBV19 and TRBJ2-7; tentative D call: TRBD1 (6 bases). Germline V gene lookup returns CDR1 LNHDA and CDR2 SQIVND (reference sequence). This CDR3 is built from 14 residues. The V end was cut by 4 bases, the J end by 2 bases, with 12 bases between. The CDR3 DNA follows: TGTGCCAGTAGTAACTGGGGGACAACCTACGAGCAGTACTTC. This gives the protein CASSNWGTTYEQYF. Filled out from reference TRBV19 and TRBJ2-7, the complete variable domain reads DGGITQSPKYLFRKEGQNVTLSCEQNLNHDAMYWYRQDPGQGLRLIYYSQIVNDFQKGDIAEGYSVSREKKESFPLTVTSAQKNPTAFYLCASSNWGTTYEQYFGPGTRLTVT.

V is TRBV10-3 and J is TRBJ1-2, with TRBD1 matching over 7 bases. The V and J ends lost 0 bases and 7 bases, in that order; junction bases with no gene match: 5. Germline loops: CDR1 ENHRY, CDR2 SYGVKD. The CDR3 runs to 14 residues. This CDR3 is CAISESRQGGGYTF. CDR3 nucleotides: TGTGCCATCAGTGAGTCGAGGCAGGGGGGTGGCTACACCTTC.

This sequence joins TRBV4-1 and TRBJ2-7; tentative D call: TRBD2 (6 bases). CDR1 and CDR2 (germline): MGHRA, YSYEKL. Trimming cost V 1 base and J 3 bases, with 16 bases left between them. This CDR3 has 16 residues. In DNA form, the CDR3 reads TGCGCCAGCAGCCAAGGGAGGGGAACCACGAACTACGAGCAGTACTTC. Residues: CASSQGRGTTNYEQYF.

The CDR3, as DNA: TGTGCCAGCAGTTGGCTGACAGGGAACGCCGCCGAGCAGTACTTC. Translated, it gives CASSWLTGNAAEQYF. This rearrangement joins TRBV6-5 to TRBJ2-7; 7 bases align to TRBD1. The germline V gene encodes CDR1 MNHEY and CDR2 SVGAGI. The CDR3 has 15 amino acids. The J segment lost 6 bases and the V segment lost 4 bases, leaving 12 bases of the junction unmatched.

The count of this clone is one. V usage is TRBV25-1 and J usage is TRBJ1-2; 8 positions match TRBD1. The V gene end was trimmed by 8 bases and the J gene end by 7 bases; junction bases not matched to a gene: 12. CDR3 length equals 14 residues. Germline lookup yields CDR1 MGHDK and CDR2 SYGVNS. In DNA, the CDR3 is TGTGCCAGCCGATCAGGGGGCGCATACCTTGGCTACACCTTC. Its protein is CASRSGGAYLGYTF.

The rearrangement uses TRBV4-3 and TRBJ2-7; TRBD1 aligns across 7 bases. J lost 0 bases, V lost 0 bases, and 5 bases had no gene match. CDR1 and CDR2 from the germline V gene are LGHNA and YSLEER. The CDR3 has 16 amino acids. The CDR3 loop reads CASSQDLGDSSYEQYF. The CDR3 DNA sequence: TGCGCCAGCAGCCAAGACCTGGGGGACAGCTCCTACGAGCAGTACTTC.

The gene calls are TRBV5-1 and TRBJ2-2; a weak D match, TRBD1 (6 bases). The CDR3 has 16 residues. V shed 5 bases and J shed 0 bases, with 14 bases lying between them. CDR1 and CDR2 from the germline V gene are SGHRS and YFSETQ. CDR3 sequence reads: CASSLDRPTNTGELFF. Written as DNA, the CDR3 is TGCGCCAGCAGTTTAGACAGGCCTACGAACACCGGGGAGCTGTTTTTT.